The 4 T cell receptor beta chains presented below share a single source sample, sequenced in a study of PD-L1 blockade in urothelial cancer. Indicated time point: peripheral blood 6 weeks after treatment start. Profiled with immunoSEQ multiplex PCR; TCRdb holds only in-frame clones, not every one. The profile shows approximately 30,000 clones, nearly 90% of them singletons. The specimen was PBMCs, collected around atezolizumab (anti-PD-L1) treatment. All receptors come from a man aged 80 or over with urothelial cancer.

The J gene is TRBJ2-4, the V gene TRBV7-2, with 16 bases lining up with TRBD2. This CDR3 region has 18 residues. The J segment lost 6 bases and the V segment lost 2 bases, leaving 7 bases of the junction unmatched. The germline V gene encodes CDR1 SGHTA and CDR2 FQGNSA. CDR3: CASSLTPGTSGRGNIQYF. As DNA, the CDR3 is TGTGCCAGCAGCTTAACCCCGGGGACTAGCGGGAGGGGAAACATTCAGTACTTC.

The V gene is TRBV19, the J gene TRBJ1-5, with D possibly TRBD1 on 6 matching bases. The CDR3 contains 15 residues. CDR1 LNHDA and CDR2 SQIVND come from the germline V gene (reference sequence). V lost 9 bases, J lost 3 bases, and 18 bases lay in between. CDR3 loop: CASQKLDRTNQPQHF. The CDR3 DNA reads TGTGCCAGCCAGAAATTAGACAGGACCAATCAGCCCCAGCATTTT.

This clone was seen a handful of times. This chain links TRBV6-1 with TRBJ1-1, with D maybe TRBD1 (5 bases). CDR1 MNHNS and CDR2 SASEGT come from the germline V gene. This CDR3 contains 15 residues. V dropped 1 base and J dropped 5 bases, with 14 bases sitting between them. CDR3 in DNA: TGTGCCAGCAGTGAAGGAGGACGGGGGAAAACTGAAGCTTTCTTT. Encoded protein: CASSEGGRGKTEAFF.

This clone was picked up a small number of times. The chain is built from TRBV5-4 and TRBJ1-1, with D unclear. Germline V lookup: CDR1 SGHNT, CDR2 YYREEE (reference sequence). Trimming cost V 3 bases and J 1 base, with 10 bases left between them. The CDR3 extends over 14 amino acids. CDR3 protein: CASSSGRENTEAFF. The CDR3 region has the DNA TGTGCCAGCAGCTCGGGGAGGGAGAACACTGAAGCTTTCTTT.